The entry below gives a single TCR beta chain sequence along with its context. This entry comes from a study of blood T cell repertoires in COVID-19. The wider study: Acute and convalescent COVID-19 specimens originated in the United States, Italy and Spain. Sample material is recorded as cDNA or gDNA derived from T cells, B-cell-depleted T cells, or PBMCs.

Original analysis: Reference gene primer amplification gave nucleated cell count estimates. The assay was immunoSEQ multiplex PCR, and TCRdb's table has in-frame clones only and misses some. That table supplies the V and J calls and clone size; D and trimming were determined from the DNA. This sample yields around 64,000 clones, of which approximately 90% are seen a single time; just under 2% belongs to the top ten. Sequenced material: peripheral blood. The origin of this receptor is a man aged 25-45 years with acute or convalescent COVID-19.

The CDR3 spells CASSGGQGVKAFF. The CDR3 DNA reads as TGCGCCAGCAGCGGCGGACAGGGAGTTAAAGCTTTCTTT. V gene TRBV5-1 combines with J gene TRBJ1-1, with 8 bases identical to TRBD1. The CDR3 is made up of 13 amino acids. J was trimmed by 9 bases and V by 4 bases; bases with no gene match: 8. Germline V gene data show CDR1 as SGHRS and CDR2 as YFSETQ.